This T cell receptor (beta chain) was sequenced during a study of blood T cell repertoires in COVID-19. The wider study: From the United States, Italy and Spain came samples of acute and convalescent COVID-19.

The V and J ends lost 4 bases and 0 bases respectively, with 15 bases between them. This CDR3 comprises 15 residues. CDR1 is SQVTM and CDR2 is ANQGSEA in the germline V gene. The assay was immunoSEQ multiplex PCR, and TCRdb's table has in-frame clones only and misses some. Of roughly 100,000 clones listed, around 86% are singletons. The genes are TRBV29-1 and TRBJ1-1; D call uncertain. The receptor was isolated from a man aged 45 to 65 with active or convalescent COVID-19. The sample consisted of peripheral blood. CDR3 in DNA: TGCAGCGTTGGAATGGTTCAGGCGATGAACACTGAAGCTTTCTTT. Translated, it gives CSVGMVQAMNTEAFF.